This is a list of T cell receptor beta chains from one sample in a study of OX40 agonist ivuxolimab in advanced cancers. Here immunoSEQ multiplex PCR was the method, and the copy in TCRdb shows in-frame clones only, minus some. Of about 98,000 clones listed, 80% to 90% are singletons. Sample: CD4+ or CD8+ T cells sorted from blood, taken in a trial of the OX40 agonist ivuxolimab. The receptors were sampled from an adult with an advanced solid tumor such as melanoma, head and neck, liver or kidney cancer. Both conserved end residues are part of each CDR3. A D gene is named only where the DNA matches it firmly. Size values are once, few and many counts, or a class for expanded clones, and some rows have none.

J: TRBJ2-7; size: NA; D: NA; V: TRBV2; DNA: TGTGCCAGCAGTGATCCCCGAGAAACCTACGAGCAGTACTTC; CDR3: CASSDPRETYEQYF
J: TRBJ1-2; size: few; D: NA; V: TRBV19; DNA: TGTGCCAGTAGTATAAAGCCAGGGGACTATGGCTACACCTTC; CDR3: CASSIKPGDYGYTF
J: TRBJ2-2; size: NA; D: TRBD2; V: TRBV7-2; DNA: TGTGCCAGCAGCGCCAGGACTAGCGGGAGGGACACCGGGGAGCTGTTTTTT; CDR3: CASSARTSGRDTGELFF
J: TRBJ2-1; size: NA; D: TRBD2; V: TRBV5-1; DNA: TGCGCCAGCAGCCCCCTCCAAGCGGGAGCCATGAGTGAGCAGTTCTTC; CDR3: CASSPLQAGAMSEQFF
J: TRBJ1-1; size: NA; D: NA; V: TRBV30; DNA: TGTGCCTGGAGTAGCTCGGAGACGGCTGAAGCTTTCTTT; CDR3: CAWSSSETAEAFF
J: TRBJ2-5; size: NA; D: NA; V: TRBV7-3; DNA: TGTGCCAGCAGCTTAATGGGGTTAGCTGGAGAGACCCAGTACTTC; CDR3: CASSLMGLAGETQYF
J: TRBJ2-2; size: NA; D: TRBD2; V: TRBV11-3; DNA: TGTGCCAGCAGCTTAGATCGGCCTAGCGGCCAAGGCGGGGAGCTGTTTTTT; CDR3: CASSLDRPSGQGGELFF
J: TRBJ1-1; size: NA; D: NA; V: TRBV4-3; DNA: TGCGCCAGCAGCCAAGGGCAAGGGCTTGGGGAAGCTTTCTTT; CDR3: CASSQGQGLGEAFF
J: TRBJ2-2; size: NA; D: NA; V: TRBV28; DNA: TGTGCCAGCAGTTTGGCCGCTGCGGGCGCCGGGGAGCTGTTTTTT; CDR3: CASSLAAAGAGELFF
J: TRBJ1-5; size: NA; D: NA; V: TRBV25-1; DNA: TGTGCCAGCAGTACCCGGGACACCCAGCCCCAGCATTTT; CDR3: CASSTRDTQPQHF
J: TRBJ2-6; size: once; D: NA; V: TRBV28; DNA: TGTGCCAGCAACCTGTCTGGGGCCAACGTCCTGACTTTC; CDR3: CASNLSGANVLTF
J: TRBJ1-1; size: NA; D: NA; V: TRBV2; DNA: TGTGCCAGCCTAGGAGGAGTATATGGGACTGAAGCTTTCTTT; CDR3: CASLGGVYGTEAFF
J: TRBJ1-1; size: NA; D: TRBD1; V: TRBV6-6; DNA: TGTGCCAGCACCCAGACAGGGGCGAACACTGAAGCTTTCTTT; CDR3: CASTQTGANTEAFF
J: TRBJ1-6; size: NA; D: NA; V: TRBV14; DNA: TGTGCCAGCAGCCCCAGGACAGATTCACCCCTCCACTTT; CDR3: CASSPRTDSPLHF
J: TRBJ1-4; size: NA; D: NA; V: TRBV6-6; DNA: TGTGCCAGCAGTTACTTCCAGGGGCACACTAATGAAAAACTGTTTTTT; CDR3: CASSYFQGHTNEKLFF